A selection of T cell receptor beta chains follows, all from one sample in a study. TCRdb itself ran the 5' RACE reads through MiXCR, one entry per CDR3 protein. The sample contains roughly 8,200 distinct CDR3 sequences, approximately 67% of which appear only once. Source material: tumor-infiltrating naive CD4+ T cells sorted from the breast tumor. The receptors shown here come from a female donor with breast cancer. Both conserved end residues are part of each CDR3. Each record gives: V gene, clone size, J gene, D gene, CDR3 protein, CDR3 DNA. The D gene is left open where the match is weak. Clone size is stated in some rows and not others, as once, few, many or a class when expanded.

v_call: TRBV29-1
clone_size: once
j_call: TRBJ2-5
d_call: TRBD1
cdr3_aa: CSVEDVHRGETQYF
cdr3_nt: TGCAGCGTTGAAGATGTTCACAGGGGTGAGACCCAGTACTTC

v_call: TRBV15
clone_size: -
j_call: TRBJ2-1
d_call: TRBD2
cdr3_aa: CATSRGSLAGNNEQFF
cdr3_nt: TGTGCCACCAGCAGAGGGTCACTAGCGGGTAACAATGAGCAGTTCTTC

v_call: TRBV5-1
clone_size: -
j_call: TRBJ2-5
d_call: -
cdr3_aa: CASSIVGQQQETQYF
cdr3_nt: TGCGCCAGCAGCATTGTCGGACAGCAACAAGAGACCCAGTACTTC

v_call: TRBV10-2
clone_size: few
j_call: TRBJ1-5
d_call: -
cdr3_aa: CASSDSDGNQPQHF
cdr3_nt: TGCGCCAGCAGTGATAGCGACGGCAATCAGCCCCAGCATTTT

v_call: TRBV7-9
clone_size: -
j_call: TRBJ2-5
d_call: TRBD2
cdr3_aa: CASSPGLAGGGETQYF
cdr3_nt: TGTGCCAGCAGCCCTGGACTAGCGGGAGGAGGGGAGACCCAGTACTTC

v_call: TRBV12-2
clone_size: -
j_call: TRBJ2-1
d_call: -
cdr3_aa: CASRSTGLYNEQFF
cdr3_nt: TGTGCAAGTCGCTCCACAGGGCTCTACAATGAGCAGTTCTTC

v_call: TRBV20-1
clone_size: -
j_call: TRBJ1-2
d_call: TRBD1
cdr3_aa: CSAPQGQTNYGYTF
cdr3_nt: TGCAGTGCCCCTCAGGGACAGACTAACTATGGCTACACCTTC

v_call: TRBV7-3
clone_size: -
j_call: TRBJ2-6
d_call: -
cdr3_aa: CASSPTGGANVLTF
cdr3_nt: TGTGCCAGCAGCCCCACAGGGGGGGCCAACGTCCTGACTTTC

v_call: TRBV3-1
clone_size: -
j_call: TRBJ2-5
d_call: TRBD2
cdr3_aa: CASSRSSGRGQETQYF
cdr3_nt: TGTGCCAGCAGCCGATCCAGCGGGAGGGGTCAAGAGACCCAGTACTTC

v_call: TRBV18
clone_size: -
j_call: TRBJ2-7
d_call: -
cdr3_aa: CASSPQALRTYKQYF
cdr3_nt: TGTGCCAGCTCACCACAAGCACTTAGGACCTACAAGCAGTACTTC

v_call: TRBV11-2
clone_size: -
j_call: TRBJ2-3
d_call: TRBD2
cdr3_aa: CASSHLEGLARTDTQYF
cdr3_nt: TGTGCCAGCAGCCATTTGGAGGGACTAGCCCGCACAGATACGCAGTATTTT

v_call: TRBV20-1
clone_size: -
j_call: TRBJ1-2
d_call: TRBD1
cdr3_aa: CSAKSRDRFFGYTF
cdr3_nt: TGCAGTGCTAAGTCCCGGGACAGGTTTTTTGGCTACACCTTC

v_call: TRBV5-6
clone_size: -
j_call: TRBJ1-2
d_call: -
cdr3_aa: CASSLGTAYGYTF
cdr3_nt: TGTGCCAGCAGCTTGGGGACAGCCTATGGCTACACCTTC

v_call: TRBV5-1
clone_size: -
j_call: TRBJ2-6
d_call: -
cdr3_aa: CASSSGPRGTYVLTF
cdr3_nt: TGCGCCAGCAGCTCTGGTCCTCGAGGCACGTACGTCCTGACTTTC

v_call: TRBV5-4
clone_size: once
j_call: TRBJ2-5
d_call: -
cdr3_aa: CASSIQGQGGETQYF
cdr3_nt: TGTGCCAGCAGCATTCAGGGGCAGGGAGGAGAGACCCAGTACTTC

v_call: TRBV5-1
clone_size: few
j_call: TRBJ1-1
d_call: -
cdr3_aa: CASSLREGGMNTEAFF
cdr3_nt: TGTGCCAGCAGCTTGCGGGAAGGGGGAATGAACACTGAAGCTTTCTTT

v_call: TRBV6-5
clone_size: few
j_call: TRBJ2-1
d_call: TRBD2
cdr3_aa: CASSTLAGGYNEQFF
cdr3_nt: TGTGCCAGCAGTACACTAGCGGGGGGTTACAATGAGCAGTTCTTC

v_call: TRBV29-1
clone_size: -
j_call: TRBJ1-2
d_call: -
cdr3_aa: CITRGEDGYTF
cdr3_nt: TGCATCACCCGTGGGGAGGATGGCTACACCTTC

v_call: TRBV20-1
clone_size: -
j_call: TRBJ2-4
d_call: TRBD2
cdr3_aa: CSARTSGLWVKNIQYF
cdr3_nt: TGCAGTGCTAGGACTAGCGGTCTATGGGTCAAAAACATTCAGTACTTC

v_call: TRBV6-5
clone_size: -
j_call: TRBJ1-2
d_call: -
cdr3_aa: CASSYRPGYGYTF
cdr3_nt: TGTGCCAGCAGTTACCGACCGGGATATGGCTACACCTTC

v_call: TRBV12-3/TRBV12-4
clone_size: once
j_call: TRBJ1-1
d_call: TRBD1
cdr3_aa: CASSPPRGGTEAFF
cdr3_nt: TGTGCCAGCAGCCCCCCCAGGGGGGGCACTGAAGCTTTCTTT

v_call: TRBV7-6
clone_size: -
j_call: TRBJ1-3
d_call: -
cdr3_aa: CASSLEVGRSGNTIYF
cdr3_nt: TGTGCCAGCAGCTTAGAGGTGGGGCGCTCTGGAAACACCATATATTTT

v_call: TRBV6-2/TRBV6-3
clone_size: -
j_call: TRBJ1-2
d_call: -
cdr3_aa: CASSYSWRREMGYTF
cdr3_nt: TGTGCCAGCAGTTACTCTTGGCGAAGGGAGATGGGCTACACCTTC

v_call: TRBV5-1
clone_size: -
j_call: TRBJ2-1
d_call: TRBD1
cdr3_aa: CASRLGATGSYNEQFF
cdr3_nt: TGCGCCAGCAGGCTGGGGGCGACAGGGTCCTACAATGAGCAGTTCTTC

v_call: TRBV6-5
clone_size: -
j_call: TRBJ2-1
d_call: -
cdr3_aa: CASSTSASSYNEQFF
cdr3_nt: TGTGCCAGCAGTACCAGCGCGAGCTCCTACAATGAGCAGTTCTTC

v_call: TRBV6-1
clone_size: -
j_call: TRBJ2-5
d_call: TRBD1
cdr3_aa: CASSEALGTGLETQYF
cdr3_nt: TGTGCCAGCAGTGAAGCGCTGGGGACAGGGCTAGAGACCCAGTACTTC

v_call: TRBV7-2
clone_size: -
j_call: TRBJ1-2
d_call: -
cdr3_aa: CASRIPGVAGYTF
cdr3_nt: TGTGCCAGCAGAATACCAGGGGTCGCTGGCTACACCTTC

v_call: TRBV6-6
clone_size: once
j_call: TRBJ1-1
d_call: -
cdr3_aa: CASSYRGRNTEAFF
cdr3_nt: TGTGCCAGCAGTTATCGAGGCAGGAACACTGAAGCTTTCTTT

v_call: TRBV4-1
clone_size: -
j_call: TRBJ2-7
d_call: -
cdr3_aa: CASSQLFVKSYEQYF
cdr3_nt: TGCGCCAGCAGCCAACTTTTCGTGAAATCCTACGAGCAGTACTTC

v_call: TRBV18
clone_size: -
j_call: TRBJ1-5
d_call: -
cdr3_aa: CASSPGTHQPQHF
cdr3_nt: TGTGCCAGCTCCCCTGGGACCCATCAGCCCCAGCATTTT

v_call: TRBV5-1
clone_size: once
j_call: TRBJ1-1
d_call: -
cdr3_aa: CASSSGLYTEAFF
cdr3_nt: TGCGCCAGCAGCTCAGGGCTTTACACTGAAGCTTTCTTT

v_call: TRBV6-1
clone_size: once
j_call: TRBJ2-5
d_call: TRBD1
cdr3_aa: CASSRAGDRGETQYF
cdr3_nt: TGTGCCAGCAGTCGAGCCGGGGACAGGGGAGAGACCCAGTACTTC

v_call: TRBV20-1
clone_size: few
j_call: TRBJ2-5
d_call: TRBD2
cdr3_aa: CSARDPLSGKETQYF
cdr3_nt: TGCAGTGCTAGAGATCCCCTTAGCGGGAAAGAGACCCAGTACTTC

v_call: TRBV10-3
clone_size: -
j_call: TRBJ1-3
d_call: -
cdr3_aa: CAIKNTIYF
cdr3_nt: TGTGCCATCAAAAACACCATATATTTT

v_call: TRBV6-2/TRBV6-3
clone_size: -
j_call: TRBJ2-5
d_call: TRBD2
cdr3_aa: CASSYRSGIETQYF
cdr3_nt: TGTGCCAGCAGTTACCGTAGCGGGATCGAGACCCAGTACTTC

v_call: TRBV7-9
clone_size: -
j_call: TRBJ2-7
d_call: TRBD2
cdr3_aa: CASSLGLAVEQYF
cdr3_nt: TGTGCCAGCAGCTTAGGACTAGCGGTCGAGCAGTACTTC

v_call: TRBV7-3
clone_size: -
j_call: TRBJ1-3
d_call: -
cdr3_aa: CASSLIDATGDTIYF
cdr3_nt: TGTGCCAGCAGCTTAATAGACGCCACGGGGGACACCATATATTTT

v_call: TRBV7-9
clone_size: -
j_call: TRBJ2-1
d_call: -
cdr3_aa: CASSTQLLGNEQFF
cdr3_nt: TGTGCCAGCAGCACCCAACTACTGGGCAATGAGCAGTTCTTC

v_call: TRBV3-1
clone_size: few
j_call: TRBJ2-4
d_call: TRBD2
cdr3_aa: CASSQVSSGRASNIQYF
cdr3_nt: TGTGCCAGCAGCCAAGTGTCTAGCGGGAGGGCCTCGAACATTCAGTACTTC

v_call: TRBV29-1
clone_size: -
j_call: TRBJ2-1
d_call: -
cdr3_aa: CSVDITRGGEQFF
cdr3_nt: TGCAGCGTCGACATAACCAGGGGCGGCGAGCAGTTCTTC

v_call: TRBV20-1
clone_size: -
j_call: TRBJ1-1
d_call: -
cdr3_aa: CSAPPPGRLNTEAFF
cdr3_nt: TGCAGTGCGCCGCCCCCCGGACGGCTGAACACTGAAGCTTTCTTT

v_call: TRBV6-1
clone_size: -
j_call: TRBJ1-5
d_call: TRBD1
cdr3_aa: CASRIGTGSNQPQHF
cdr3_nt: TGTGCCAGCAGGATAGGGACAGGGAGCAATCAGCCCCAGCATTTT

v_call: TRBV20-1
clone_size: -
j_call: TRBJ2-3
d_call: -
cdr3_aa: CSARPGTALADTQYF
cdr3_nt: TGCAGTGCTCGGCCAGGTACTGCACTCGCAGATACGCAGTATTTT

v_call: TRBV5-4
clone_size: -
j_call: TRBJ2-5
d_call: TRBD2
cdr3_aa: CASSATSGRTETQYF
cdr3_nt: TGTGCCAGCAGCGCGACTAGCGGGAGGACAGAGACCCAGTACTTC

v_call: TRBV27
clone_size: -
j_call: TRBJ2-1
d_call: -
cdr3_aa: CASSQNGGIGNEQFF
cdr3_nt: TGTGCCAGCAGCCAGAACGGGGGAATCGGCAATGAGCAGTTCTTC

v_call: TRBV7-3
clone_size: -
j_call: TRBJ2-7
d_call: TRBD2
cdr3_aa: CASSHTWGGEYEQYF
cdr3_nt: TGTGCCAGCAGTCACACCTGGGGGGGGGAATACGAGCAGTACTTC

v_call: TRBV20-1
clone_size: -
j_call: TRBJ1-2
d_call: -
cdr3_aa: CSAPPTRDTNYGYTF
cdr3_nt: TGCAGTGCTCCTCCCACCCGGGACACTAACTATGGCTACACCTTC

v_call: TRBV7-7
clone_size: once
j_call: TRBJ2-3
d_call: -
cdr3_aa: CASSLGRDVADTQYF
cdr3_nt: TGTGCTAGCAGCTTAGGTCGGGATGTTGCAGATACGCAGTATTTT

v_call: TRBV20-1
clone_size: -
j_call: TRBJ2-1
d_call: TRBD2
cdr3_aa: CSARVGTSQFF
cdr3_nt: TGCAGTGCTAGAGTGGGGACTAGTCAGTTCTTC

v_call: TRBV12-3/TRBV12-4
clone_size: -
j_call: TRBJ2-7
d_call: -
cdr3_aa: CASSGTAIEYEQYF
cdr3_nt: TGTGCCAGCAGCGGGACTGCCATTGAATACGAGCAGTACTTC

v_call: TRBV7-3
clone_size: few
j_call: TRBJ1-5
d_call: -
cdr3_aa: CASSPRGGGVSNQPQHF
cdr3_nt: TGTGCCAGCAGCCCTAGGGGGGGGGGCGTCAGCAATCAGCCCCAGCATTTT

v_call: TRBV29-1
clone_size: -
j_call: TRBJ1-2
d_call: -
cdr3_aa: CSVEVGDGYTF
cdr3_nt: TGCAGCGTTGAAGTGGGGGATGGCTACACCTTC

v_call: TRBV20-1
clone_size: few
j_call: TRBJ1-2
d_call: -
cdr3_aa: CSASVRDYGYTF
cdr3_nt: TGCAGTGCTAGTGTGAGGGACTATGGCTACACCTTC

v_call: TRBV29-1
clone_size: few
j_call: TRBJ1-3
d_call: TRBD1
cdr3_aa: CSVGTGGSGNTIYF
cdr3_nt: TGCAGCGTAGGTACAGGGGGCTCTGGAAACACCATATATTTT

v_call: TRBV2
clone_size: -
j_call: TRBJ1-5
d_call: -
cdr3_aa: CASSTGLWQPQHF
cdr3_nt: TGTGCCAGCAGTACGGGGCTCTGGCAGCCCCAGCATTTT

v_call: TRBV29-1
clone_size: few
j_call: TRBJ2-1
d_call: -
cdr3_aa: CSVARERRYNEQFF
cdr3_nt: TGCAGCGTTGCCCGGGAGAGGAGGTACAATGAGCAGTTCTTC

v_call: TRBV29-1
clone_size: few
j_call: TRBJ2-1
d_call: TRBD1
cdr3_aa: CSVGRDRGYNEQFF
cdr3_nt: TGCAGCGTGGGCCGGGACAGGGGCTACAATGAGCAGTTCTTC

v_call: TRBV6-1
clone_size: few
j_call: TRBJ2-2
d_call: -
cdr3_aa: CASSERDLGSGELFF
cdr3_nt: TGTGCCAGCAGTGAACGGGACTTAGGTTCCGGGGAGCTGTTTTTT

v_call: TRBV9
clone_size: -
j_call: TRBJ2-1
d_call: TRBD2
cdr3_aa: CASSVYGTRDNEQFF
cdr3_nt: TGTGCCAGCAGCGTATACGGGACTAGGGACAATGAGCAGTTCTTC

v_call: TRBV4-2
clone_size: -
j_call: TRBJ1-4
d_call: -
cdr3_aa: CASSQDSGTVNEKLFF
cdr3_nt: TGTGCCAGCAGCCAAGACTCCGGGACGGTAAATGAAAAACTGTTTTTT